Below are 4 T cell receptor beta chains sequenced from a single sample in a study of control samples from healthy donors and cancer patients. Assay: immunoSEQ multiplex PCR; the TCRdb copy retains only in-frame clones and omits some. Among approximately 180,000 clones listed, around 94% were seen once. Sequencing was done on a sample of blood. These receptors all come from a woman between 18 and 29 years old in good health.

The chain joins TRBV28 to TRBJ1-4; tentatively, D is TRBD1 (6 bases). V dropped 7 bases and J dropped 6 bases, with 15 bases sitting between them. The length of the CDR3 is 14 residues. Germline assignment: CDR1 MDHEN and CDR2 SYDVKM. Here the CDR3 reads CASNEGGSDEKLFF. In DNA, the CDR3 is TGTGCCAGCAACGAGGGGGGGTCTGATGAAAAACTGTTTTTT.

The chain recombines TRBV10-3 with TRBJ1-6, with TRBD1 as a possible D gene (5 bases). Per the germline V gene, CDR1 is ENHRY and CDR2 is SYGVKD. CDR3 size: 15 residues. Deletions cut 3 bases from V and 4 bases from J, with 10 bases between. The CDR3 coding sequence is TGTGCCATCAGTGAAGTCGGGGGGTATAATTCACCCCTCCACTTT. Translation gives CAISEVGGYNSPLHF.

A note on this clone: Relative to the germline gene, one junction end is altered; a read error may explain this. The identical CDR3 is also encoded by other nucleotide sequences in the sample. V usage is TRBV5-6 and J usage is TRBJ2-5; D may be TRBD2 (6 bases). Germline V gene sequence: CDR1 SGHDT, CDR2 YYEEEE. This CDR3 is built from 13 residues. The CDR3 nucleotides are TGTGCCAGCAGTTTGGGAGGTTTAGAGACCCAGTACTTC. Protein product: CASSLGGLETQYF.

The rearrangement uses TRBV6-5 and TRBJ2-2; D gene unclear. CDR3 length: 14 amino acids. V gave up 2 bases and J gave up 0 bases, with 4 bases separating them. Looked up from germline, CDR1 is MNHEY and CDR2 is SVGAGI. CDR3: CASSYTANTGELFF. CDR3 DNA: TGTGCCAGCAGTTACACAGCGAACACCGGGGAGCTGTTTTTT.